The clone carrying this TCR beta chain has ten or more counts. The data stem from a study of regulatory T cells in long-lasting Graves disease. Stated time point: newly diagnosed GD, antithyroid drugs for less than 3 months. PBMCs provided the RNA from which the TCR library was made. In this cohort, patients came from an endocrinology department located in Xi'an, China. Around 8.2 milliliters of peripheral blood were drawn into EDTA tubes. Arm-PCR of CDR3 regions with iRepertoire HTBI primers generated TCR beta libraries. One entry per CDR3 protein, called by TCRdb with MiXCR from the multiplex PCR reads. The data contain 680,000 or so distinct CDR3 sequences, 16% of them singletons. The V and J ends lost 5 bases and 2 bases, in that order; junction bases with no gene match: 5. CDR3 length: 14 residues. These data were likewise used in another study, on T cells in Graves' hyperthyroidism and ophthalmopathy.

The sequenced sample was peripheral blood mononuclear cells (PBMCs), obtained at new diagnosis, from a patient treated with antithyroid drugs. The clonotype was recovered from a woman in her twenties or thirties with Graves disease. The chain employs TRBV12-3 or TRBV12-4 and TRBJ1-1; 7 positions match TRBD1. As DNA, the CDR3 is TGTGCCAGCAGTCCGACAGGGACCAACACTGAAGCTTTCTTT. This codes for CASSPTGTNTEAFF.